This T cell receptor (beta chain) came from a study of blood T cell repertoires in COVID-19. There are 16 residues in the CDR3. CDR1 and CDR2 from the germline V gene are MNHEY and SVGEGT. V dropped 3 bases and J dropped 1; count of bases not matched to a gene: 8. TCRdb's copy holds only in-frame clones and misses some; the assay was immunoSEQ multiplex PCR. The profile covers tens of thousands of clones, with about 86% appearing a single time and 28% taken by the ten largest. V and J are TRBV6-2 or TRBV6-3 and TRBJ2-5, with 7 bases aligning to TRBD1. This TCR derives from a man between 70 and 80 years old with acute or convalescent COVID-19. Sequenced sample: peripheral blood. The CDR3 DNA reads TGTGCCAGCAGTTATGGGGGAACAGGGGTCCAAGAGACCCAGTACTTC. Translating it yields CASSYGGTGVQETQYF.